These T cell receptor beta chains were read from a single sample in a study of blood T cells in healthy people across ages. TCRdb re-analysed the 5' RACE reads in MiXCR, keeping a single row per CDR3 protein. The top ten hold about an eighth of the sample, which has hundreds of thousands of distinct CDR3 sequences, roughly 50% seen once. Sequencing was carried out using blood. All receptors come from a man aged 25-45 years in good health. Both conserved end residues are trimmed from each CDR3.

cdr3_length,v_call,cdr3_aa
10,TRBV18,ASAPGQETQY
9,TRBV29-1,SVVDQETQY
12,TRBV2,ASEAQRTTDTQY
15,TRBV6-1,ASSERVLVLGDNEQF
11,TRBV3-1,ASSQAFREGYT
15,TRBV27,ASSLTGPRGSKNIQY
16,TRBV7-9,ASSSGESTGAAMKTQY
13,TRBV20-1,SAVGAGGSPDTQY
14,TRBV9,ASSPRGPDPSNIQY
14,TRBV5-8,ASSLRSSGFNEKLF
14,TRBV6-5,ASSYSLTGGNSPLH
13,TRBV2,ASSGGIEANTEAF
13,TRBV9,ASSVGASHYNEQF
11,TRBV27,ASSYRGRHEQF
11,TRBV12-3/TRBV12-4,ASSLPDNEKLF
13,TRBV7-3,ASSQNRGRTDTQY
13,TRBV27,VSSSRVAGTDTQY
12,TRBV20-1,SAPTAGAQETQY
13,TRBV20-1,SATDTALGDYGYT
15,TRBV7-2,ASSGNLAGTSTDTQY
13,TRBV10-3,AIRDPGTTNTEAF
13,TRBV4-1,ASSQTAGQQETQY
12,TRBV25-1,ASSESGSHLRQY
12,TRBV5-6,ASSWGQVTGELF
14,TRBV12-3/TRBV12-4,ASSKLAGGLPDTQY
8,TRBV2,ASRVETQY
13,TRBV7-2,ASSLVAGGWYEQY
13,TRBV6-2/TRBV6-3,ASSPLGAITDTQY
13,TRBV2,ASSEALPGGSGYT
12,TRBV7-2,ASRRDRGVNERY
12,TRBV5-1,ASGTGLGYNEQF
12,TRBV12-3/TRBV12-4,ASSLQGGRETQY
10,TRBV6-1,AGAESNTEAF
14,TRBV20-1,SARVLAGGHGDTQY
12,TRBV2,ASSPEGQLYGYT
13,TRBV5-1,ASYPTSGGTDTQY
13,TRBV6-5,ASSYSGTGLYGYT
12,TRBV6-1,ASRGTGSYYEQY
12,TRBV21-1,ASRVTGDKNIQY
15,TRBV6-1,ASSARTGLAGERAQY
14,TRBV5-1,ASSPSTSGGIGTQY